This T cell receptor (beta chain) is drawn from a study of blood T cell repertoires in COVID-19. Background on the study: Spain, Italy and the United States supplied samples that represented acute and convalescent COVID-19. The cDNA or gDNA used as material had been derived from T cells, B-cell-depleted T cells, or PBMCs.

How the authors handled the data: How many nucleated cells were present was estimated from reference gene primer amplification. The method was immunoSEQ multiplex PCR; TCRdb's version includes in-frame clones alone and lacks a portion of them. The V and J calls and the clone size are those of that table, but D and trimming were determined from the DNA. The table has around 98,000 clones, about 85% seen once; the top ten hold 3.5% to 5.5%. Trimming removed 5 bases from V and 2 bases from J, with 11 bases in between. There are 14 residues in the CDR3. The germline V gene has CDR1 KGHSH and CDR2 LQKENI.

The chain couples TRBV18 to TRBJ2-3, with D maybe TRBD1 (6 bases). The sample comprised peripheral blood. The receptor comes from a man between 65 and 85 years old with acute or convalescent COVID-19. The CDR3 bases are TGTGCCAGCTCATCCGGACAGAACACAGATACGCAGTATTTT. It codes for CASSSGQNTDTQYF.